The clone carrying this T cell receptor beta chain was seen ten or more times. Its matching antigen is unknown. This record comes from a study of T cells in Graves' hyperthyroidism and ophthalmopathy. On the study more broadly: Any treatment followed the collection of peripheral blood at initial diagnosis.

Per germline, CDR1 SGHTA and CDR2 FQGTGA. V was cut by 1 base and J by 1 base, with 16 bases left in between. This CDR3 is built from 17 residues. TCR beta CDR3 regions were amplified from RNA transcripts. The TCR CDR3 was amplified in a first-round RT-PCR using the HTBI primer set. TCRdb processed the multiplex PCR reads anew with MiXCR; each CDR3 protein has one entry. The repertoire holds about 400,000 distinct CDR3 sequences, with 11% to 15% as singletons. Study-level findings and limits: In simple terms, a model built on 13 V-J features told ophthalmopathy apart from stable hyperthyroidism.

Enrolled ophthalmopathy patients presented with a Clinical Activity Score of at least 3, a NOSPECS grade of at least 4, and disease duration under 3 months. The source of the PBMCs was 8 to 10 ml of fresh peripheral blood. The sequencing sample was made of blood. This sequence originates from a man in his fifties or sixties with Graves' ophthalmopathy. The chain carries TRBV7-3 and TRBJ2-5; tentatively, D is TRBD2 (5 bases). CDR3 residues: CASSLSAGPGSQETQYF. CDR3 nucleotide sequence: TGTGCCAGCAGCTTAAGTGCCGGACCGGGGTCCCAAGAGACCCAGTACTTC. Full variable domain (missing parts from reference TRBV7-3 and TRBJ2-5): GAGVSQTPSNKVTEKGKYVELRCDPISGHTALYWYRQSLGQGPEFLIYFQGTGAADDSGLPNDRFFAVRPEGSVSTLKIQRTERGDSAVYLCASSLSAGPGSQETQYFGPGTRLLVL.